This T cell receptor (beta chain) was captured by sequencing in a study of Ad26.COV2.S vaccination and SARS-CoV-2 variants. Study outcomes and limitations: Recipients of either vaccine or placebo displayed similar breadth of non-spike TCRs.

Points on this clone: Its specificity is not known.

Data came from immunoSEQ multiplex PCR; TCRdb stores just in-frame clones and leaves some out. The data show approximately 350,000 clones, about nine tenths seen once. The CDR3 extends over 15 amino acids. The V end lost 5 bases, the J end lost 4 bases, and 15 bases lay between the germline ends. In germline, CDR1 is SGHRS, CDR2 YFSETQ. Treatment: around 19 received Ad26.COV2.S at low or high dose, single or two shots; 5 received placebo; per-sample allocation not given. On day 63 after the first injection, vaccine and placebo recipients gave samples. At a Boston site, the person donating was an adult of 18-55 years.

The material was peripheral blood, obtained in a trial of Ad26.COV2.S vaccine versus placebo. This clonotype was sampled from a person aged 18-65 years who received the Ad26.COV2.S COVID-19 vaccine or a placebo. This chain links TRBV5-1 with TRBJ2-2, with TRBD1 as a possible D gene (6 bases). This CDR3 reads CASRGLQGSTGELFF. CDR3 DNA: TGCGCCAGCAGGGGGCTACAGGGTAGCACCGGGGAGCTGTTTTTT.